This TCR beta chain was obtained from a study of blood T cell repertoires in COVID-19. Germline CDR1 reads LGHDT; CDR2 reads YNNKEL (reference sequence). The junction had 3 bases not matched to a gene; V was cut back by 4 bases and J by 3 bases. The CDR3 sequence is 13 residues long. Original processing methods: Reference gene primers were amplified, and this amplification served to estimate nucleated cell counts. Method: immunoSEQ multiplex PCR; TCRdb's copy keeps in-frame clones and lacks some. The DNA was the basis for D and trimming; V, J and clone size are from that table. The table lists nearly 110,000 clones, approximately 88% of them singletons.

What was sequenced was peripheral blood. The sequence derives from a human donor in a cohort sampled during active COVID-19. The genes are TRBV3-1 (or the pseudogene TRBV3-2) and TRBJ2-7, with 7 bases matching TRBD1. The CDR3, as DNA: TGTGCCAGCAGCCCCGACAGGGACTACGAGCAGTACGTC. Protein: CASSPDRDYEQYV.